The 7 T cell receptor beta chains listed next were all sequenced from one sample in a study of regulatory T cells in long-lasting Graves disease. Described time point: newly diagnosed GD, antithyroid drugs for less than 3 months. RNA from PBMCs was the source of the TCR library. To make TCR beta libraries, researchers used iRepertoire HTBI primers and Arm-PCR of CDR3 regions. TCRdb used MiXCR to reprocess the multiplex PCR reads, holding one entry per CDR3 protein. The sample yields about 420,000 distinct CDR3 sequences, 16% seen once. These data were likewise used in another study, on T cells in Graves' hyperthyroidism and ophthalmopathy.

Sequencing used peripheral blood mononuclear cells (PBMCs), obtained at new diagnosis, from a patient treated with antithyroid drugs. These receptors were taken from a woman younger than 30 with Graves disease.

V usage is TRBV12-3 or TRBV12-4 and J usage is TRBJ2-7, with D hard to call. CDR3 length: 14 amino acids. V gave up 7 bases and J gave up 4 bases, with 17 bases separating them. CDR3: CASTFGRWSYEQYF. The CDR3 region has the DNA TGTGCCAGCACGTTCGGCCGATGGAGTTACGAGCAGTACTTC.

This clonotype was picked up many times. The CDR3 loop is CACSRGGIGNTEAFF. For the CDR3, the DNA is TGTGCCTGTTCCAGGGGAGGCATTGGGAACACTGAAGCTTTCTTT. The rearrangement joins TRBV30 to TRBJ1-1, with D tentatively TRBD1 (6 bases). V lost 6 bases to trimming and J lost 1 base, with 18 bases between them. CDR1 is GTSNPN, CDR2 SVGIG, per germline (reference sequence). CDR3 length: 15 residues.

The rearrangement joins TRBV5-1 to TRBJ2-1, with 8 bases aligning to TRBD1. Germline values: CDR1 SGHRS, CDR2 YFSETQ. This CDR3 is built from 16 residues. V trimming: 4 bases; J trimming: 2 bases; junction bases outside the gene matches: 8. The CDR3 loop reads CASSKQGDPTYNEQFF. CDR3 DNA: TGCGCCAGCAGCAAACAGGGGGACCCCACCTACAATGAGCAGTTCTTC. Looking up the rest from reference TRBV5-1 and TRBJ2-1 gives the full variable domain: KAGVTQTPRYLIKTRGQQVTLSCSPISGHRSVSWYQQTPGQGLQFLFEYFSETQRNKGNFPGRFSGRQFSNSRSEMNVSTLELGDSALYLCASSKQGDPTYNEQFFGPGTRLTVL.

This clonotype occurred many times. This chain joins TRBV11-2 and TRBJ1-1, with TRBD1 matching over 11 bases. CDR1 and CDR2 from the germline V gene are SGHAT and FQNNGV. Trimming removed 1 base from V and 6 bases from J; junction bases left unmatched: 7. The length of the CDR3 is 16 residues. This CDR3 is CASSLVPGQGAAEAFF. The CDR3 bases are TGTGCCAGCAGCTTAGTGCCCGGACAGGGGGCGGCTGAAGCTTTCTTT.

This clonotype appeared many times. The V and J genes are TRBV6-1 and TRBJ1-2; D remains unclear. Trimming pared 8 bases from V and 5 bases from J, leaving 15 bases between. Germline CDR1 MNHNS, CDR2 SASEGT. The CDR3 length is 13 residues. The CDR3 loop is CASSEGWEYGYTF. CDR3 nucleotides: TGTGCCAGCTCTGAAGGGTGGGAATATGGCTACACCTTC.

In the case of this clonotype: This could be a read error, since a much larger clone is one nucleotide away. The rearrangement links TRBV24-1 to TRBJ2-1; D is unresolved. V was cut by 2 bases and J by 7 bases, with 2 bases left in between. The CDR3 length is 11 residues. CDR1 is KGHDR, CDR2 SFDVKD, per germline. In nucleotides, the CDR3 is TGTGCCACCAGTGATTGGAATGAGCAGTTCTTC. This translates into CATSDWNEQFF.

The J gene is TRBJ2-1, the V gene TRBV28, with TRBD2 identical over 8 bases. Germline assignment: CDR1 MDHEN and CDR2 SYDVKM. Trimming at V came to 8 bases and at J to 7 bases, leaving 4 bases not matched to a gene. The CDR3 is 12 amino acids. The DNA of the CDR3 is TGTGCCAGCGAAGCGGGAGTTAATGAGCAGTTCTTC. This sequence encodes CASEAGVNEQFF.